This T cell receptor beta chain was obtained from a study of breast tumors, draining lymph nodes, adjacent tissues. CDR1 and CDR2 (germline): ENHRY, SYGVKD. Between the trimmed V and J ends, which lost 6 bases and 3 bases, there was a span of 14 bases. The CDR3 contains 14 residues. General observations from the study: Findings are consistent with lymph node origin and intratumoral expansion of most tumor T cells. Compared with lymph nodes, tumors were less diverse; compared with nontumor tissue, more. Data only fit, rather than demonstrated, lymph node origin of most tumor T cells. Compared with basal-like, luminal-like tumors shared significantly more repertoire with nontumor tissue.

Breast cancer patients provided tissue from their axillary draining lymph nodes. TCRdb reprocessed the multiplex PCR reads via MiXCR and lists one record per CDR3 protein. Of roughly 86,000 distinct CDR3 sequences listed, about 21% are singletons. Notes on this clonotype: The antigen remains undetermined. A much larger clonotype is one base distant, so this may be a read error.

This chain links TRBV10-3 with TRBJ2-5; D not certain. Sequencing input: axillary lymph node tissue. The TCR originated in a female donor with breast cancer. Some clones in this sample may be carry-over from other donors' samples. The DNA of the CDR3 is TGTGCCATCAGCCCGATCGGCTTCGAAGAGACCCAGTACTTC. Encoded protein: CAISPIGFEETQYF.